This TCR beta chain was observed in a study of naive and memory T cell subsets. Study outcomes and limitations: Findings for naive and memory subsets could not be checked against ground truth. Gini index rose across naive, CM, EM and EMRA in CD4 and CD8. A few larger clonotypes appeared in naive repertoires, especially CD8, possibly memory cells re-expressing CD45RA.

Both TRBC1 and TRBC2 were covered by a beta constant-region primer of two equimolar oligonucleotides. Ligated cDNA was amplified by four rounds of PCR with nested alpha and beta constant-region primers and SP2. A 12-nucleotide UMI and the SP2 primer were added to the cDNA 3' end by oligonucleotide ligation. TCRdb re-analysed the UMI-ligation and nested PCR reads in MiXCR, keeping a single row per CDR3 protein. The sample has roughly 150,000 distinct CDR3 sequences, over 20% seen once. Separate alpha and beta amplification began at the second PCR step. V dropped 6 bases and J dropped 0 bases, with 10 bases sitting between them. Germline values: CDR1 MDHEN, CDR2 SYDVKM. The CDR3 has 14 residues. This clonotype has a count of ten or more. As yet, its antigen is unknown.

This receptor was taken from a human donor in good health. The chain uses TRBV28 and TRBJ2-3, with D hard to call. The material sequenced was naive CD4+ T cells from blood. The CDR3 coding sequence is TGTGCCAGCAGCTCAACCCGAAGCACAGATACGCAGTATTTT. Its translation is CASSSTRSTDTQYF.